Below, 21 T cell receptor beta chains from the same sample are listed, as sequenced in a study of sequential checkpoint blockade in melanoma. Treatment given: randomized to nivolumab then ipilimumab (arm A) or the reverse (arm B). Measured with immunoSEQ multiplex PCR; TCRdb has only the in-frame clones, and not every one. The table includes about 4,800 clones, around four fifths detected once. Sequenced material: CD8+ T cells sorted from blood (inferred from file names), taken from a patient given nivolumab and ipilimumab in sequence. The receptors derive from a human donor with melanoma.

The chain has TRBV27 and TRBJ2-3; TRBD2 matches 12 bases. Germline V CDR1 and CDR2: MNHEY, SMNVEV (reference sequence). The CDR3 covers 18 residues. J was trimmed by 5 bases and V by 5 bases; bases with no gene match: 14. The CDR3 sequence: CASSPPTSGGQIRDTQYF. In DNA, the CDR3 is TGTGCCAGCAGTCCTCCGACTAGCGGGGGACAAATCCGAGATACGCAGTATTTT.

The chain joins TRBV6-1 to TRBJ2-2, with D tentatively TRBD2 (6 bases). The V end was cut by 2 bases, the J end by 4 bases, with 14 bases between. Germline assignment: CDR1 MNHNS and CDR2 SASEGT. There are 16 residues in the CDR3. The CDR3: CASSERRGPSTGELFF. Here the CDR3 DNA reads TGTGCCAGCAGTGAAAGGAGGGGCCCCAGCACCGGGGAGCTGTTTTTT.

The CDR3: CASSQNGALSFHF. As DNA, the CDR3 is TGCGCCAGCAGCCAAAATGGGGCTTTATCATTCCACTTT. J is TRBJ1-6 and V is TRBV4-3, with TRBD1 as a possible D gene (5 bases). The CDR3 spans 13 residues. V lost 2 bases and J lost 17, with 16 bases in between. CDR1 LGHNA and CDR2 YSLEER come from the germline V gene.

The chain joins TRBV5-1 to TRBJ2-7, with 12 bases identical to TRBD1. The germline CDR1 and CDR2 sequences are SGHRS and YFSETQ. There are 14 residues in the CDR3. The V gene end was trimmed by 4 bases and the J gene end by 4 bases; junction bases not matched to a gene: 3. Written as DNA, the CDR3 is TGCGCCAGCAGCCCGGGACAGGGGGCATACGAGCAGTACTTC. Encoded protein: CASSPGQGAYEQYF.

The rearrangement uses TRBV7-3 and TRBJ1-5; a weak D match, TRBD1 (6 bases). Deletions cut 5 bases from V and 7 bases from J, with 15 bases between. The CDR3 contains 14 residues. Germline V gives CDR1 SGHTA, CDR2 FQGTGA. The CDR3 region has the DNA TGTGCCAGCAGCCCCGGGGGGCAGGGGCAGCCCCAGCATTTT. It yields the protein CASSPGGQGQPQHF.

The chain carries TRBV5-8 and TRBJ2-3; D gene unclear. V lost 0 bases to trimming and J lost 2 bases, with 10 bases between them. The CDR3 has 15 residues. CDR1 is SGHTS, CDR2 YDEGEE, per germline. In DNA form, the CDR3 reads TGTGCCAGCAGCTTGGACAGCACTTTCACAGATACGCAGTATTTT. Translation: CASSLDSTFTDTQYF.

The rearrangement uses TRBV6-6 and TRBJ1-4, with TRBD1 as a possible D gene (6 bases). Trimming cost V 5 bases and J 2 bases, with 15 bases left between them. Germline lookup yields CDR1 MNHNY and CDR2 SVGAGI (reference sequence). CDR3 size: 16 residues. This CDR3 is CASSRATGRTNEKLFF. In DNA form, the CDR3 reads TGTGCCAGCAGTCGAGCCACAGGGCGCACTAATGAAAAACTGTTTTTT.

This chain joins TRBV5-5 and TRBJ2-7, with no clear D. Germline V lookup: CDR1 SGHKS, CDR2 YYEKEE (reference sequence). V lost 5 bases and J lost 1, with 4 bases in between. This CDR3 region has 11 residues. The CDR3 loop reads CASSYSYEQYF. CDR3 coding DNA: TGTGCCAGCAGTTATTCCTACGAGCAGTACTTC.

The V call is TRBV5-6, the J call TRBJ2-3, with a possible D match to TRBD2 (5 bases). The CDR3 loop spans 11 amino acids. CDR1 and CDR2 from the germline V gene are SGHDT and YYEEEE. Trimming removed 0 bases from V and 11 bases from J, with 7 bases in between. CDR3 residues: CASSLGGGQYF. The DNA for the CDR3 is TGTGCCAGCAGCTTGGGTGGAGGGCAGTATTTT.

V is TRBV5-1 and J is TRBJ1-1, with D hard to call. Germline-derived CDR1 and CDR2 are SGHRS and YFSETQ. V lost 0 bases and J 2 bases, leaving 14 bases between the germline ends. The CDR3 has 16 residues. The CDR3 region is CASSLARMVLNTEAFF. As DNA, the CDR3 is TGCGCCAGCAGCTTGGCGAGGATGGTACTCAACACTGAAGCTTTCTTT.

The chain is built from TRBV7-9 and TRBJ2-1; D ambiguous. With 1 base removed from V and 0 bases from J, the gap between germline ends came to 7 bases. This CDR3 spans 15 amino acids. Germline CDR1 is SEHNR and CDR2 is FQNEAQ (reference sequence). The CDR3 protein is CASSLEYSSYNEQFF. DNA of the CDR3: TGTGCCAGCAGCTTAGAGTACAGCTCCTACAATGAGCAGTTCTTC.

This clone has a single count. V is TRBV6-5 and J is TRBJ1-3; D is possibly TRBD1 (5 bases). CDR1 is MNHEY and CDR2 is SVGAGI in the germline V gene. The V and J ends lost 5 bases and 0 bases respectively, with 11 bases between them. The CDR3 has 15 amino acids. The CDR3 DNA reads TGTGCCAGCAGTCTTCGACAGTACTCTGGAAACACCATATATTTT. Protein: CASSLRQYSGNTIYF.

CDR3 region: CAWSGLPATPSTDTQYF. CDR3 nucleotide sequence: TGTGCCTGGAGTGGACTCCCAGCAACCCCTAGCACAGATACGCAGTATTTT. The V call is TRBV30, the J call TRBJ2-3; no definite D call. CDR1 is GTSNPN, CDR2 SVGIG, per germline (reference sequence). The CDR3 has 17 residues. V lost 1 base and J lost 0, with 17 bases in between.

This chain joins TRBV28 and TRBJ2-3; D is undetermined. This CDR3 has 16 residues. CDR1 is MDHEN and CDR2 is SYDVKM in the germline V gene. The V and J ends lost 3 bases and 0 bases respectively, with 13 bases between them. CDR3 bases: TGTGCCAGCAGTTTGGTCTCTCCGGGTAGCACAGATACGCAGTATTTT. Its translation is CASSLVSPGSTDTQYF.

The rearrangement uses TRBV25-1 and TRBJ1-2; no definite D call. The CDR3 is 14 residues long. Looked up from germline, CDR1 is MGHDK and CDR2 is SYGVNS. Trimming cost V 3 bases and J 6 bases, with 14 bases left between them. The CDR3 loop reads CASSDSVAYHGYTF. The CDR3 coding sequence is TGTGCCAGCAGTGATTCCGTGGCATACCATGGCTACACCTTC.

The chain links TRBV28 to TRBJ2-3; D might be TRBD2 (5 bases). This CDR3 is built from 16 residues. The germline CDR1 and CDR2 sequences are MDHEN and SYDVKM. V lost 6 bases and J 2 bases, leaving 18 bases between the germline ends. The CDR3 sequence: CASSPPGSGLTDTQYF. The CDR3 nucleotides are TGTGCCAGCAGCCCCCCGGGGAGCGGACTCACAGATACGCAGTATTTT.

This chain connects TRBV27 to TRBJ2-7; 9 positions match TRBD1. J gave up 3 bases and V 8 bases, and 11 bases lay outside the gene matches. This CDR3 comprises 15 residues. CDR1 MNHEY and CDR2 SMNVEV come from the germline V gene (reference sequence). The CDR3 DNA reads as TGTGCCAGCCGCCTGGGGACAGGGAACCTCTACGAGCAGTACTTC. This translates into CASRLGTGNLYEQYF.

V gene TRBV28 combines with J gene TRBJ2-5; 13 nucleotides line up with TRBD2. There are 15 residues in the CDR3. The V gene's germline CDR1 is MDHEN and CDR2 SYDVKM. Trimming removed 6 bases from V and 5 bases from J; junction bases left unmatched: 6. This CDR3 reads CASRWTSGGYETQYF. CDR3 sequence (DNA): TGTGCCAGCAGATGGACTAGCGGGGGTTATGAGACCCAGTACTTC.

This clone came up a few times. The chain is built from TRBV27 and TRBJ1-2; the D gene is possibly TRBD1 (6 bases). Germline CDR1 reads MNHEY; CDR2 reads SMNVEV (reference sequence). With 5 bases removed from V and 1 base from J, the gap between germline ends came to 8 bases. The CDR3 is 13 residues long. CDR3 sequence: CASSVGGNYGYTF. The CDR3 DNA sequence: TGTGCCAGCAGTGTAGGGGGTAACTATGGCTACACCTTC.

This clone was seen only once. Its ends do not fully match the called genes, so a read error is possible. The J gene is TRBJ2-7, the V gene TRBV7-7; 9 bases agree with TRBD1. CDR1 and CDR2 from the germline V gene are SSHAT and FNYEAQ (reference sequence). The CDR3 extends over 15 amino acids. The CDR3 loop is CASSLGQGPLYEQYF. The CDR3, as DNA: TGTGCTAGCAGCTTAGGACAGGGGCCACTCTACGAGCAGTACTTC.

This chain joins TRBV15 and TRBJ2-2; 11 bases are shared with TRBD1. In germline, CDR1 is LNHNV, CDR2 YYDKDF (reference sequence). This CDR3 has 13 amino acids. V shed 9 bases and J 6 bases; nucleotides not matched to a gene: 3. Here the CDR3 reads CATGQGAPGELFF. CDR3 nucleotide sequence: TGTGCCACAGGACAGGGGGCCCCCGGGGAGCTGTTTTTT.